One sample yielded the 31 T cell receptor beta chains listed below, sequenced in a study of blood T cells in healthy people across ages. Primers used in a second PCR of about 7 to 12 cycles were a sample-barcoded 5' primer and a J-beta primer mix. TCRdb reprocessed the 5' RACE reads with MiXCR, giving one entry per CDR3 protein. The table shows hundreds of thousands of distinct CDR3 sequences, with roughly 44% occurring only once. The sequencing sample was made of blood. These receptors all come from a man aged 55 to 69 in good health.

J is TRBJ1-5 and V is TRBV20-1; D is unresolved. Trimming left V 5 bases short and J 7 bases short, with 12 bases between. Looked up from germline, CDR1 is DFQATT and CDR2 is SNEGSKA (reference sequence). The CDR3 sequence is 12 residues long. This CDR3 reads CSARYLNQPQHF. The CDR3 coding sequence is TGCAGTGCTCGATACCTGAACCAGCCCCAGCATTTT.

This clonotype showed up just a few times. The rearrangement uses TRBV12-3 or TRBV12-4 and TRBJ2-1; TRBD1 matches at 9 bases. This CDR3 has 17 amino acids. The junction had 14 bases not matched to a gene; V was cut back by 5 bases and J by 6 bases. As DNA, the CDR3 is TGTGCCAGCAGTCCTAGAGAGGGGACAGGGCGCAGCAATGAGCAGTTCTTC. This translates into CASSPREGTGRSNEQFF.

This chain uses TRBV9 with TRBJ1-2; D gene ambiguous. Germline loops: CDR1 SGDLS, CDR2 YYNGEE. The CDR3 is made up of 14 amino acids. V lost 0 bases, J lost 4 bases, and 10 bases lay in between. CDR3 region: CASSVDRTSYGYTF. In DNA form, the CDR3 reads TGTGCCAGCAGCGTAGATAGGACTTCCTATGGCTACACCTTC. Supplemented by reference TRBV9 and TRBJ1-2, the full variable domain reads DSGVTQTPKHLITATGQRVTLRCSPRSGDLSVYWYQQSLDQGLQFLIQYYNGEERAKGNILERFSAQQFPDLHSELNLSSLELGDSALYFCASSVDRTSYGYTFGSGTRLTVV.

The chain employs TRBV7-9 and TRBJ1-1, with 8 bases lining up with TRBD1. The CDR3 is made up of 14 amino acids. Looked up from germline, CDR1 is SEHNR and CDR2 is FQNEAQ (reference sequence). The V and J ends lost 4 bases and 4 bases, in that order; junction bases with no gene match: 5. This chain's CDR3 is CASSSLQGVTEAFF. The CDR3 DNA reads TGTGCCAGCAGCTCGCTACAGGGGGTCACTGAAGCTTTCTTT.

Concerning this clonotype: Just one base apart from a much larger clone, this may be a read error. The rearrangement uses TRBV20-1 and TRBJ2-5; TRBD2 aligns across 9 bases. Per germline, CDR1 DFQATT and CDR2 SNEGSKA (reference sequence). The CDR3 runs to 13 residues. The CDR3 DNA reads as TGCAGTGCTAGGGGGACTAGCCGAGAGGCCCAGTACTTC. This codes for CSARGTSREAQYF.

This clonotype was recorded a few times. This sequence joins TRBV2 and TRBJ1-6; D is uncertain. The CDR3 sequence is 14 residues long. Trimming shortened V by 5 bases and J by 7 bases, and 12 bases separated the two germline ends. Germline-derived CDR1 and CDR2 are SNHLY and FYNNEI. In nucleotides, the CDR3 is TGTGCCAGCAGTTGGACTCCTGACAATTCACCCCTCCACTTT. Encoded protein: CASSWTPDNSPLHF.

This clonotype has just one count. The chain uses TRBV24-1 and TRBJ2-7, with no clear D. Trimming shortened V by 5 bases and J by 1 base, and 8 bases separated the two germline ends. The CDR3 runs to 13 residues. Looked up from germline, CDR1 is KGHDR and CDR2 is SFDVKD. CDR3 region: CATSGGRSYEQYF. CDR3 nucleotide sequence: TGTGCCACCAGTGGAGGACGGTCCTACGAGCAGTACTTC.

The chain combines TRBV5-1 with TRBJ2-1, with D tentatively TRBD2 (7 bases). Trimming cost V 2 bases and J 0 bases, with 15 bases left between them. Germline CDR1 reads SGHRS; CDR2 reads YFSETQ. The CDR3 is 17 amino acids. The DNA for the CDR3 is TGCGCCAGCAGCTTATACCTAGGGGGGGACTCCTACAATGAGCAGTTCTTC. Translated: CASSLYLGGDSYNEQFF.

With respect to this clonotype: The junction departs from germline at one end; a sequencing error may be responsible. V usage is TRBV7-3 and J usage is TRBJ2-7, with a tentative D call TRBD2 (5 bases). Germline V gene lookup returns CDR1 SGHTA and CDR2 FQGTGA. The CDR3 totals 15 residues. The CDR3: CASSLIPGDTYEQYF. CDR3 coding DNA: TGTGCCAGCAGTTTAATCCCCGGGGATACCTACGAGCAGTACTTC.

This clonotype has a single count. The chain combines TRBV5-1 with TRBJ1-6; 8 bases map to TRBD1. The CDR3 has 14 amino acids. V shed 6 bases and J 9 bases; nucleotides not matched to a gene: 8. Germline lookup yields CDR1 SGHRS and CDR2 YFSETQ. This chain's CDR3 is CASTKDRGGSPLHF. In nucleotides, the CDR3 is TGCGCCAGCACCAAAGACAGGGGCGGTTCACCCCTCCACTTT.

The sample holds a few counts of this clonotype. The rearrangement links TRBV20-1 to TRBJ2-7; D remains unclear. V lost 3 bases and J 0 bases, leaving 12 bases between the germline ends. The CDR3 consists of 14 residues. The germline CDR1 and CDR2 sequences are DFQATT and SNEGSKA (reference sequence). CDR3 amino acids: CSARRMKDSYEQYF. The CDR3 DNA is TGCAGTGCTAGGAGAATGAAAGACTCCTACGAGCAGTACTTC.

In this sample, this clonotype turned up a few times. The V call is TRBV28, the J call TRBJ2-6; TRBD1 might be the D (6 bases). The germline V gene encodes CDR1 MDHEN and CDR2 SYDVKM. The CDR3 is made up of 15 amino acids. With 10 bases removed from V and 2 bases from J, the gap between germline ends came to 15 bases. CDR3 coding DNA: TGTGCCACAGGGGTAGTAAGAGCTGGGGCCAACGTCCTGACTTTC. It translates to CATGVVRAGANVLTF.

This clonotype has ten or more counts. The rearrangement links TRBV2 to TRBJ2-3; no firm D call. V lost 7 bases, J lost 6 bases, and 11 bases lay in between. Germline CDR1 is SNHLY and CDR2 is FYNNEI. CDR3 length equals 12 residues. The CDR3 nucleotides read TGTGCCAGCAAGTTGGCACCGGATACGCAGTATTTT. As protein: CASKLAPDTQYF. Variable domain in full (rest from reference TRBV2 and TRBJ2-3): EPEVTQTPSHQVTQMGQEVILRCVPISNHLYFYWYRQILGQKVEFLVSFYNNEISEKSEIFDDQFSVERPDGSNFTLKIRSTKLEDSAMYFCASKLAPDTQYFGPGTRLTVL.

The J gene is TRBJ1-2, the V gene TRBV6-6, with 7 bases that match TRBD1. Germline lookup yields CDR1 MNHNY and CDR2 SVGAGI (reference sequence). With V trimmed by 2 bases and J by 7 bases, 7 bases remained unmatched. The CDR3 is 14 residues long. The CDR3 region has the DNA TGTGCCAGCAGTTACGGGGACAGAGGAGGTGGCTACACCTTC. Protein sequence: CASSYGDRGGGYTF.

CDR3 amino acids: CSVESGAGGSYEQYF. For the CDR3, the DNA is TGCAGCGTTGAATCGGGGGCAGGGGGGTCATACGAGCAGTACTTC. V and J are TRBV29-1 and TRBJ2-7; possibly TRBD1 for D (7 bases). Looked up from germline, CDR1 is SQVTM and CDR2 is ANQGSEA. CDR3 length: 15 amino acids. Deletions cut 2 bases from V and 4 bases from J, with 18 bases between.

A few counts support this clonotype. This chain uses TRBV7-2 with TRBJ1-6; 8 nucleotides match TRBD1. This CDR3 spans 16 amino acids. Trimming took 2 bases from V and 8 from J; bases not matched to a gene: 8. Germline V CDR1 and CDR2: SGHTA, FQGNSA. This CDR3 reads CASSLLSGTGDSPLHF. The CDR3 coding sequence is TGTGCCAGCAGCTTATTAAGCGGGACAGGTGATTCACCCCTCCACTTT.

The CDR3 DNA reads as TGTGCCAGCAGCTCCGGGACTAGCGGGGGCCCTAGCTCCTACGAGCAGTACTTC. Protein product: CASSSGTSGGPSSYEQYF. The chain uses TRBV7-9 and TRBJ2-7, with 14 bases fitting TRBD2. Germline CDR1 and CDR2: SEHNR and FQNEAQ (reference sequence). Trimming removed 4 bases from V and 0 bases from J; junction bases left unmatched: 8. The CDR3 length is 18 residues.

This clonotype was found a few times. V usage is TRBV11-1 and J usage is TRBJ2-4; 9 bases line up with TRBD1. This CDR3 spans 22 amino acids. The germline CDR1 and CDR2 sequences are SGHAT and FQDESV (reference sequence). The V gene end was trimmed by 5 bases and the J gene end by 0 bases; junction bases not matched to a gene: 23. The CDR3 here is CASSPYGAGQGKVGVAKNIQYF. Written as DNA, the CDR3 is TGTGCCAGCAGCCCCTACGGTGCGGGACAGGGAAAAGTAGGTGTAGCCAAAAACATTCAGTACTTC.

This clonotype was found a few times. The chain is built from TRBV7-2 and TRBJ2-3; 9 bases map to TRBD2. V was clipped by 4 bases and J by 4 bases; unmatched bases: 6. The germline gives CDR1 SGHTA, CDR2 FQGNSA. The CDR3 loop spans 15 amino acids. CDR3 protein: CASSWRQRGADTQYF. CDR3 nucleotide sequence: TGTGCCAGCAGCTGGAGACAGCGGGGGGCAGATACGCAGTATTTT.

For the CDR3, the DNA is TGTGCCACCAGCACAGCAGGGGCTATCGAGCAGTTCTTC. Translation gives CATSTAGAIEQFF. The chain recombines TRBV15 with TRBJ2-1; a possible D gene is TRBD1 (6 bases). V was pared by 4 bases and J by 10 bases, with 14 bases between. Germline V gene lookup returns CDR1 LNHNV and CDR2 YYDKDF (reference sequence). The CDR3 runs to 13 residues.

The V gene is TRBV30, the J gene TRBJ1-5; no clear D. V was shortened by 0 bases and J by 0 bases, with 6 bases between the two germline ends. The CDR3 loop spans 14 amino acids. Germline CDR1 reads GTSNPN; CDR2 reads SVGIG (reference sequence). The CDR3 DNA follows: TGTGCCTGGAGTGTAGGGAATAGCAATCAGCCCCAGCATTTT. Its protein is CAWSVGNSNQPQHF.

At least ten counts were recorded for this clonotype. The CDR3 sequence is CASSFGQSLNEKLFF. CDR3 nucleotide sequence: TGTGCCAGCAGCTTCGGACAGTCTCTCAATGAAAAACTGTTTTTT. The chain employs TRBV7-8 and TRBJ1-4; tentative D call: TRBD1 (6 bases). V lost 3 bases and J lost 5, with 13 bases in between. CDR1 and CDR2 from the germline V gene are SGHVS and FQNEAQ. The length of the CDR3 is 15 residues.

This clonotype occurred once. V and J are TRBV11-2 and TRBJ1-1; tentative D call: TRBD1 (6 bases). V shed 2 bases and J shed 5 bases, with 12 bases lying between them. CDR3 length equals 14 residues. The germline V gene has CDR1 SGHAT and CDR2 FQNNGV. Written as DNA, the CDR3 is TGTGCCAGCAGCTTAAGAGGGGGGCGGACTGAAGCTTTCTTT. Protein sequence: CASSLRGGRTEAFF.

This clonotype appeared a few times. The V and J genes are TRBV5-1 and TRBJ2-3; TRBD1 or TRBD2 may be the D gene (5 bases each). Germline values: CDR1 SGHRS, CDR2 YFSETQ. The CDR3 sequence is 17 residues long. V lost 0 bases, J lost 1 base, and 15 bases lay in between. CDR3 DNA sequence: TGCGCCAGCAGCTTGGCACCCCCAGGGACCCGCACAGATACGCAGTATTTT. It translates to CASSLAPPGTRTDTQYF.

The chain combines TRBV20-1 with TRBJ1-5; D remains unclear. V was shortened by 3 bases and J by 5 bases, with 14 bases between the two germline ends. This CDR3 is built from 14 residues. Germline CDR1 reads DFQATT; CDR2 reads SNEGSKA (reference sequence). The CDR3 region has the DNA TGCAGTGCTAGCTCTGGTCCAACGGATCAGCCCCAGCATTTT. Its protein is CSASSGPTDQPQHF.

The table lists this clonotype with a few counts. The rearrangement uses TRBV29-1 and TRBJ2-5; TRBD2 matches at 13 bases. CDR1 is SQVTM and CDR2 is ANQGSEA in the germline V gene. V dropped 6 bases and J dropped 4; count of bases not matched to a gene: 8. The length of the CDR3 is 15 residues. CDR3 nucleotide sequence: TGCAGCGTACGGACTAGCGGGGGAGGGGGAGAGACCCAGTACTTC. Translating it yields CSVRTSGGGGETQYF.

The chain recombines TRBV15 with TRBJ2-7; TRBD2 is a possible D gene (5 bases). Trimming stripped 1 base from V and 2 bases from J, with 12 bases between. Germline CDR1 is LNHNV and CDR2 is YYDKDF (reference sequence). The CDR3 spans 15 residues. The CDR3 nucleotides are TGTGCCACCAGCAGAGGAGGAGGCAGTGCCTACGAGCAGTACTTC. Protein product: CATSRGGGSAYEQYF.

With regard to this clonotype: Its ends do not fully match the called genes, so a read error is possible. The DNA for the CDR3 is TGTGCCACCAGTGATTTCTCGGGGAACTATGGCTACATCTTC. Translation gives CATSDFSGNYGYIF. The chain carries TRBV24-1 and TRBJ1-2; no firm D call. The CDR3 totals 14 residues. CDR1 and CDR2 (germline): KGHDR, SFDVKD.

The chain uses TRBV20-1 and TRBJ2-7; D ambiguous. The J call may be in error: the DNA end matches TRBJ2-5 better. Per germline, CDR1 DFQATT and CDR2 SNEGSKA (reference sequence). The CDR3 is made up of 15 amino acids. CDR3 region: CSARDGRSSQETQYF. As DNA, the CDR3 is TGCAGTGCTAGAGACGGACGGAGTTCCCAAGAGACCCAGTACTTC.

This chain connects TRBV6-2 or TRBV6-3 to TRBJ2-7; TRBD2 might be the D (5 bases). The CDR3 totals 13 residues. Germline CDR1 and CDR2: MNHEY and SVGEGT. V was trimmed by 4 bases and J by 3 bases, leaving 10 bases between them. This CDR3 reads CASSFRRHYEQYF. The CDR3 DNA follows: TGTGCCAGCAGTTTTCGGAGGCACTACGAGCAGTACTTC.

The chain carries TRBV5-1 and TRBJ2-1; TRBD1 is a possible D gene (7 bases). V lost 4 bases to trimming and J lost 11 bases, with 22 bases between them. The CDR3 loop spans 15 amino acids. Germline V gene lookup returns CDR1 SGHRS and CDR2 YFSETQ. The CDR3 bases are TGCGCCAGCAGCCCGGACAGGCGGGGACGAAATAAGCAGTTCTTC. This codes for CASSPDRRGRNKQFF.